Listed here are 31 T cell receptor beta chains from one sample, sequenced in a study of T cells in Graves' hyperthyroidism and ophthalmopathy. The investigators amplified TCR beta CDR3 regions from RNA transcripts. HTBI primers were employed in a first-round RT-PCR of the TCR CDR3. TCRdb fed the multiplex PCR reads into MiXCR, producing one record per CDR3 protein. The table shows 640,000 or so distinct CDR3 sequences, with 12% to 15% occurring only once. The source material was blood. Every receptor here comes from a woman between 18 and 29 years old with Graves' ophthalmopathy.

This clonotype appeared a few times. The rearrangement links TRBV6-4 to TRBJ1-1, with 8 bases that match TRBD1. The CDR3 contains 16 residues. V trimming: 5 bases; J trimming: 5 bases; junction bases outside the gene matches: 13. Germline CDR1 reads MRHNA; CDR2 reads SNTAGT. The CDR3 sequence: CASSPHLTGGWTEAFF. DNA of the CDR3: TGTGCCAGCAGTCCTCACCTAACAGGGGGATGGACTGAAGCTTTCTTT.

This clonotype was found many times. Written as DNA, the CDR3 is TGTGCCAGCAGCCGTCGCTGGGGGGAACAAGAGACCCAGTACTTC. Translating it yields CASSRRWGEQETQYF. The chain joins TRBV7-8 to TRBJ2-5; D might be TRBD2 (6 bases). The germline V gene encodes CDR1 SGHVS and CDR2 FQNEAQ. V was shortened by 5 bases and J by 2 bases, with 15 bases between the two germline ends. This CDR3 region has 15 residues.

The chain couples TRBV29-1 to TRBJ2-7; D gene ambiguous. The CDR3 is 12 residues long. The V and J ends lost 4 bases and 0 bases respectively, with 7 bases between them. The V gene's germline CDR1 is SQVTM and CDR2 ANQGSEA. The CDR3 DNA sequence: TGCAGCGTTGTAAGCCTCTCCTACGAGCAGTACTTC. Its translation: CSVVSLSYEQYF.

This clonotype occurred many times. The CDR3 DNA sequence: TGTGCCAGCAGTTTCAGAGCAACTAATGAAAAACTGTTTTTT. Amino acid sequence: CASSFRATNEKLFF. The chain is built from TRBV12-3 or TRBV12-4 and TRBJ1-4; D not certain. The CDR3 totals 14 residues. The V end lost 3 bases, the J end lost 0 bases, and 5 bases lay between the germline ends.

The genes are TRBV20-1 and TRBJ1-2; tentatively, D is TRBD1 (6 bases). CDR1 and CDR2 from the germline V gene are DFQATT and SNEGSKA (reference sequence). The CDR3 consists of 14 residues. The V and J ends lost 6 bases and 4 bases respectively, with 18 bases between them. The CDR3 DNA follows: TGCAGTGCACCCACGGGGGGCTCGGGCTATGGCTACACCTTC. Its protein is CSAPTGGSGYGYTF.

This clonotype was recorded at least ten times. This sequence joins TRBV10-3 and TRBJ1-1, with TRBD1 identical over 9 bases. There are 12 residues in the CDR3. J lost 6 bases, V lost 10 bases, and 6 bases had no gene match. Looked up from germline, CDR1 is ENHRY and CDR2 is SYGVKD. The DNA for the CDR3 is TGTGCCACAGGGGACAGGGAGGCTGAAGCTTTCTTT. Encoded protein: CATGDREAEAFF.

A remark on this clonotype: A much larger clonotype is one base distant, so this may be a read error. The V gene is TRBV20-1, the J gene TRBJ2-5; maybe TRBD1 (5 bases). The V end was cut by 4 bases, the J end by 4 bases, with 16 bases between. CDR1 is DFQATT, CDR2 SNEGSKA, per germline (reference sequence). The CDR3 has 14 amino acids. The DNA of the CDR3 is TGCAGTGCTAACGTGAGACTCCAGGGAGAGACCCAGTACTTC. It encodes CSANVRLQGETQYF.

To note about this clonotype: Being one base from a much bigger clone, this may be a read error. This sequence joins TRBV29-1 and TRBJ2-1, with D hard to call. This CDR3 is 13 amino acids long. Germline V CDR1 and CDR2: SQVTM, ANQGSEA. Between the trimmed V and J ends, which lost 6 bases and 6 bases, there was a span of 15 bases. CDR3 DNA sequence: TGCAGCGTGGACCAGGAATACTGCAATGAGCAGTTCTTC. Translation: CSVDQEYCNEQFF.

This clonotype was seen more than once but under ten times. An end of the junction differs from the germline gene, which may be a read error. The chain combines TRBV7-6 with TRBJ1-5; D unresolved. Per the germline V gene, CDR1 is SGHVS and CDR2 is FNYEAQ. This CDR3 is built from 13 residues. CDR3 amino acids: CASSGSLNRPQHF. DNA for the CDR3: TGTGCCAGCAGCGGGTCCCTCAATCGGCCCCAGCATTTT.

This clonotype was observed a few times. The V gene is TRBV20-1, the J gene TRBJ2-1, with 13 bases matching TRBD2. CDR3 length: 18 amino acids. Germline V lookup: CDR1 DFQATT, CDR2 SNEGSKA (reference sequence). V lost 0 bases, J lost 6 bases, and 11 bases stayed unmatched. CDR3 sequence (DNA): TGCAGTGCTAGAGACCTGGGACTAGCGGGACAGTGGGGCAATGAGCAGTTCTTC. Translation: CSARDLGLAGQWGNEQFF.

At least ten counts were recorded for this clonotype. The genes are TRBV6-1 and TRBJ1-4; 9 nucleotides line up with TRBD1. J lost 7 bases, V lost 7 bases, and 10 bases had no gene match. The CDR3 loop spans 15 amino acids. Germline CDR1 MNHNS, CDR2 SASEGT. CDR3 DNA sequence: TGTGCCAGCAATTATATACAGGGGGCGGCTGAAAAACTGTTTTTT. This sequence encodes CASNYIQGAAEKLFF.

This clonotype showed up many times. Just one base apart from a much larger clone, this may be a read error. This chain joins TRBV27 and TRBJ2-1; no clear D gene. The V gene's germline CDR1 is MNHEY and CDR2 SMNVEV (reference sequence). V dropped 5 bases and J dropped 0 bases, with 2 bases sitting between them. The CDR3 has 12 residues. The CDR3: CASSTSYNEQFF. In DNA form, the CDR3 reads TGTGCCAGCAGTACCTCCTACAATGAGCAGTTCTTC.

The sample holds one count of this clonotype. The chain combines TRBV11-2 with TRBJ1-1, with 7 nucleotides matching TRBD1. Trimming cost V 1 base and J 6 bases; bases outside gene matches: 14. The CDR3 has 17 residues. Germline V CDR1 and CDR2: SGHAT, FQNNGV. The CDR3 nucleotides read TGTGCCAGCAGCTTAGGGGGAGGGTGGACAGGTCCGGCTGAAGCTTTCTTT. This codes for CASSLGGGWTGPAEAFF.

The sample holds many counts of this clonotype. V usage is TRBV7-9 and J usage is TRBJ2-1; the D gene is possibly TRBD2 (6 bases). The germline gives CDR1 SEHNR, CDR2 FQNEAQ (reference sequence). V was pared by 5 bases and J by 6 bases, with 14 bases between. The CDR3 contains 14 residues. As DNA, the CDR3 is TGTGCCAGCAGCATGCGGGCGGGGAGCAATGAGCAGTTCTTC. Translation gives CASSMRAGSNEQFF. Full variable domain (rest looked up from reference TRBV7-9 and TRBJ2-1): DTGVSQNPRHKITKRGQNVTFRCDPISEHNRLYWYRQTLGQGPEFLTYFQNEAQLEKSRLLSDRFSAERPKGSFSTLEIQRTEQGDSAMYLCASSMRAGSNEQFFGPGTRLTVL.

This clonotype was counted many times. The chain carries TRBV6-5 and TRBJ2-7; D unresolved. V shed 2 bases and J shed 2 bases, with 10 bases lying between them. The CDR3 length is 14 residues. Germline V gene sequence: CDR1 MNHEY, CDR2 SVGAGI. The CDR3, as DNA: TGTGCCAGCAGTTACGCGACCGATACCTACGAGCAGTACTTC. It yields the protein CASSYATDTYEQYF.

This clonotype was recorded at least ten times. The genes are TRBV5-8 and TRBJ2-1, with 8 bases identical to TRBD1. CDR1 and CDR2 from the germline V gene are SGHTS and YDEGEE. CDR3 length: 15 residues. V lost 4 bases to trimming and J lost 4 bases; unmatched junction nucleotides: 7. CDR3 sequence: CASSRPGQAYNEQFF. For the CDR3, the DNA is TGTGCCAGCAGCCGCCCGGGACAGGCTTACAATGAGCAGTTCTTC.

Many counts were recorded for this clonotype. This chain connects TRBV29-1 to TRBJ2-1; 9 bases map to TRBD1. The CDR3 has 13 amino acids. Germline CDR1 SQVTM, CDR2 ANQGSEA. Trimming took 4 bases from V and 6 from J; bases not matched to a gene: 4. The CDR3 nucleotides read TGCAGCGTTGTAACAGGGGGCCTCAATGAGCAGTTCTTC. Its translation: CSVVTGGLNEQFF.

This clonotype was seen at least ten times. This chain uses TRBV20-1 with TRBJ2-5; the D is unclear. With 5 bases removed from V and 4 bases from J, the gap between germline ends came to 17 bases. Per the germline V gene, CDR1 is DFQATT and CDR2 is SNEGSKA (reference sequence). This CDR3 has 14 residues. This CDR3 reads CSAFPGSLGETQYF. The CDR3 nucleotides read TGCAGTGCTTTTCCTGGGTCTTTGGGAGAGACCCAGTACTTC.

This clonotype occurred many times. The chain employs TRBV30 and TRBJ2-7; D might be TRBD1 (6 bases). The germline gives CDR1 GTSNPN, CDR2 SVGIG (reference sequence). Between the trimmed V and J ends, which lost 5 bases and 3 bases, there was a span of 14 bases. The CDR3 is 13 residues long. The CDR3 loop is CAWETGSGYEQYF. For the CDR3, the DNA is TGTGCCTGGGAAACAGGGTCAGGCTACGAGCAGTACTTC.

This clonotype was seen ten or more times. The chain employs TRBV7-9 and TRBJ1-1; D perhaps matches TRBD1 (5 bases). Trimming shortened V by 3 bases and J by 4 bases, and 15 bases separated the two germline ends. This CDR3 is 15 amino acids long. CDR1 SEHNR and CDR2 FQNEAQ come from the germline V gene (reference sequence). The CDR3 protein is CASSLGVSVVTEAFF. Written as DNA, the CDR3 is TGTGCCAGCAGCTTGGGGGTGTCGGTAGTCACTGAAGCTTTCTTT.

V usage is TRBV5-6 and J usage is TRBJ2-2; 10 positions match TRBD2. The V gene end was trimmed by 0 bases and the J gene end by 4 bases; junction bases not matched to a gene: 3. The length of the CDR3 is 16 residues. Germline lookup yields CDR1 SGHDT and CDR2 YYEEEE. This CDR3 is CASSLAWTSGTGELFF. The DNA of the CDR3 is TGTGCCAGCAGCTTGGCCTGGACTAGCGGCACCGGGGAGCTGTTTTTT.

This clonotype was counted ten times or more. This chain connects TRBV6-2 or TRBV6-3 to TRBJ2-2; D might be TRBD1 (6 bases). V lost 5 bases to trimming and J lost 1 base, with 14 bases between them. There are 16 residues in the CDR3. Germline V gene lookup returns CDR1 MNHEY and CDR2 SVGEGT. CDR3 loop: CASSPPGHLNTGELFF. DNA for the CDR3: TGTGCCAGCAGTCCGCCGGGACACCTGAACACCGGGGAGCTGTTTTTT.

This clonotype occurred many times. This chain uses TRBV7-9 with TRBJ2-1; 10 bases line up with TRBD2. Germline V gene lookup returns CDR1 SEHNR and CDR2 FQNEAQ (reference sequence). V gave up 0 bases and J gave up 0 bases; unmatched junction bases: 5. This CDR3 comprises 18 residues. The CDR3 DNA reads as TGTGCCAGCAGCTTAGCGCTGACTAGCGGGTTCTCCTACAATGAGCAGTTCTTC. Protein product: CASSLALTSGFSYNEQFF.

This clonotype was recorded a few times. The chain is built from TRBV7-2 and TRBJ1-1; 7 bases are shared with TRBD1. CDR1 SGHTA and CDR2 FQGNSA come from the germline V gene. CDR3 length equals 14 residues. Unmatched junction bases numbered 7, after V lost 3 bases and J lost 6 bases. This CDR3 reads CASSFSGGWSEAFF. The DNA of the CDR3 is TGTGCCAGCAGCTTTTCAGGGGGATGGTCTGAAGCTTTCTTT. Variable domain in full (rest from reference TRBV7-2 and TRBJ1-1): GAGVSQSPSNKVTEKGKDVELRCDPISGHTALYWYRQSLGQGLEFLIYFQGNSAPDKSGLPSDRFSAERTGGSVSTLTIQRTQQEDSAVYLCASSFSGGWSEAFFGQGTRLTVV.

The genes are TRBV10-3 and TRBJ2-7; 11 positions match TRBD1. V was pared by 4 bases and J by 3 bases, with 8 bases of the junction left unmatched. Germline CDR1 is ENHRY and CDR2 is SYGVKD. The CDR3 totals 16 residues. CDR3 sequence reads: CAISGDLDRGLYEQYF. In nucleotides, the CDR3 is TGTGCCATCAGTGGGGACCTGGACAGGGGGCTCTACGAGCAGTACTTC.

This clonotype was seen more than once but under ten times. This chain uses TRBV28 with TRBJ1-3, with a tentative D call TRBD1 (6 bases). Per the germline V gene, CDR1 is MDHEN and CDR2 is SYDVKM. This CDR3 has 16 residues. V was pared by 1 base and J by 0 bases, with 10 bases between. The CDR3 region has the DNA TGTGCCAGCAGTTTATCCACAGGGAGCTCTGGAAACACCATATATTTT. It is translated as CASSLSTGSSGNTIYF.

This sequence joins TRBV4-3 and TRBJ2-7; possibly TRBD1 for D (6 bases). The CDR3 totals 16 residues. Germline CDR1 LGHNA, CDR2 YSLEER. Trimming removed 0 bases at V and 0 bases at J, with 12 bases between. Here the CDR3 DNA reads TGCGCCAGCAGCCAAGAGCGACAGGCAAGCTCCTACGAGCAGTACTTC. Protein: CASSQERQASSYEQYF.

There are many counts of this clonotype. The chain carries TRBV7-9 and TRBJ2-7, with 9 bases matching TRBD1. The CDR3 has 15 residues. Trimming took 0 bases from V and 3 from J; bases not matched to a gene: 3. Germline loops: CDR1 SEHNR, CDR2 FQNEAQ (reference sequence). CDR3 protein: CASSLATGGNYEQYF. CDR3 sequence (DNA): TGTGCCAGCAGCTTAGCTACAGGGGGCAACTACGAGCAGTACTTC.

This clonotype was found a few times. The J gene is TRBJ2-1, the V gene TRBV29-1; 8 nucleotides match TRBD2. From germline, CDR1 is SQVTM and CDR2 ANQGSEA. This CDR3 comprises 13 residues. The V gene end was trimmed by 3 bases and the J gene end by 5 bases; junction bases not matched to a gene: 3. CDR3 loop: CSVDGTRNNEQFF. Here the CDR3 DNA reads TGCAGCGTTGATGGGACTAGGAACAATGAGCAGTTCTTC.

The table lists this clonotype with many counts. The J gene is TRBJ2-3, the V gene TRBV28; 9 bases map to TRBD2. Germline V CDR1 and CDR2: MDHEN, SYDVKM. This CDR3 has 16 residues. Trimming at V came to 6 bases and at J to 4 bases, leaving 11 bases not matched to a gene. CDR3 protein: CASRTGKREVPDTQYF. CDR3 DNA sequence: TGTGCCAGCAGGACCGGGAAGCGGGAGGTCCCAGATACGCAGTATTTT.

The chain is built from TRBV6-5 and TRBJ2-1; 11 positions match TRBD2. Per the germline V gene, CDR1 is MNHEY and CDR2 is SVGAGI. The CDR3 is made up of 17 amino acids. Germline trimming cut 6 bases from V and 7 bases from J; bases unmatched to any gene: 14. Written as DNA, the CDR3 is TGTGCCAGCAGCTTAGTACTAGCGGGAGACCGTGGAAATGAGCAGTTCTTC. Translation gives CASSLVLAGDRGNEQFF.